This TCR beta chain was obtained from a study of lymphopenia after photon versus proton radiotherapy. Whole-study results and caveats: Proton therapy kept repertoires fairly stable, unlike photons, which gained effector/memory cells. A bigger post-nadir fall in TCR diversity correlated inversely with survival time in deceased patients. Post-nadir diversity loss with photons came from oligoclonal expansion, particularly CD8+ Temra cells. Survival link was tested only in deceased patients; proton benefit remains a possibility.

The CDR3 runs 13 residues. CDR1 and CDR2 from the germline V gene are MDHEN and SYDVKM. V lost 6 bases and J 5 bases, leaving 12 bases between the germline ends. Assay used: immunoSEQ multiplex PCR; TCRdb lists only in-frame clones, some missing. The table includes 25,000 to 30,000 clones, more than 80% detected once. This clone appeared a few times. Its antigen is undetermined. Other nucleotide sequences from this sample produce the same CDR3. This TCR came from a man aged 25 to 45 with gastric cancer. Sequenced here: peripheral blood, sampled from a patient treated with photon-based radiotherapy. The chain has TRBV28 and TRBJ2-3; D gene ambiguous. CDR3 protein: CASSLLSRDTQYF. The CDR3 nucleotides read TGTGCCAGCAGCCTACTATCCCGAGATACGCAGTATTTT. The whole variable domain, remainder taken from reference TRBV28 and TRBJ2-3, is DVKVTQSSRYLVKRTGEKVFLECVQDMDHENMFWYRQDPGLGLRLIYFSYDVKMKEKGDIPEGYSVSREKKERFSLILESASTNQTSMYLCASSLLSRDTQYFGPGTRLTVL.